Given below is one TCR beta chain in context. Its antigen is still unknown. A mixed TRB-A/B primer pool amplified rearranged TRB by multiplex touch-down PCR. TCRdb independently ran MiXCR on the multiplex PCR reads; one entry per CDR3 protein. The sample holds some 2,000 distinct CDR3 sequences; about 28% are singletons and the top ten take 65% to 75%. This record comes from a study of T cell repertoires in aging, cancer and after chemotherapy. General study results and limits: The repertoire data cannot show anything about immunological memory following chemotherapy. Rebound thymic output was suggested by rising median generation probability during chemotherapy in each cancer cohort.

Peripheral blood genomic DNA, not sorted cells or RNA, was the template. The germline CDR1 and CDR2 sequences are SGHNT and YENEEA. This CDR3 comprises 15 residues. V lost 5 bases and J lost 4; bases outside the gene matches: 7. The source is a human donor with a blood cancer. The donor label of this sample is uncertain. The J gene is TRBJ1-3, the V gene TRBV11-3; 8 nucleotides align to TRBD1. Sequencing used blood. The CDR3 protein is CASSPGQGPGNTIYF. The CDR3 region has the DNA TGTGCCAGCAGCCCAGGACAGGGTCCAGGAAACACCATATATTTT.